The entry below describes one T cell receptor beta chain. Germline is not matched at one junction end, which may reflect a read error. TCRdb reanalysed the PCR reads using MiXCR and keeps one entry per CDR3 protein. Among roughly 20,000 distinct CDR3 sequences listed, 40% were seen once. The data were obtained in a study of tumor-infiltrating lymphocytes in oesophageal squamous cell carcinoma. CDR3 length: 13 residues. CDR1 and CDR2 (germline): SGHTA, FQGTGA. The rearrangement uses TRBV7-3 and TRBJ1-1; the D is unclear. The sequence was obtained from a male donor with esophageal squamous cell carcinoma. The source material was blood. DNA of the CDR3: TGTGCCAGCAGCTTACCGAGGCAAGAGACCCAGGATTTT. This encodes CASSLPRQETQDF. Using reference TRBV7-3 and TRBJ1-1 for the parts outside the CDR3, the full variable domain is GAGVSQTPSNKVTEKGKYVELRCDPISGHTALYWYRQSLGQGPEFLIYFQGTGAADDSGLPNDRFFAVRPEGSVSTLKIQRTERGDSAVYLCASSLPRQETQDFGQGTRLTVV.